This T cell receptor beta chain was recorded in a study of T cell responses to AZD1222 COVID-19 vaccine. V lost 7 bases and J lost 0, with 12 bases in between. Germline CDR1 and CDR2: LNHDA and SQIVND (reference sequence). The CDR3 runs 14 residues. Libraries were prepared by immunoSEQ multiplex PCR; TCRdb keeps only in-frame clonotypes and omits some of them. The table has roughly 100,000 clones, about 85% seen once. Sample: peripheral blood, taken on day 0 of AZD1222 vaccination. The TCR was taken from an adult in good health. The chain links TRBV19 to TRBJ1-1, with D unclear. CDR3 protein: CASTQGRMNTEAFF. The CDR3 nucleotides read TGTGCCAGTACCCAAGGACGGATGAACACTGAAGCTTTCTTT.